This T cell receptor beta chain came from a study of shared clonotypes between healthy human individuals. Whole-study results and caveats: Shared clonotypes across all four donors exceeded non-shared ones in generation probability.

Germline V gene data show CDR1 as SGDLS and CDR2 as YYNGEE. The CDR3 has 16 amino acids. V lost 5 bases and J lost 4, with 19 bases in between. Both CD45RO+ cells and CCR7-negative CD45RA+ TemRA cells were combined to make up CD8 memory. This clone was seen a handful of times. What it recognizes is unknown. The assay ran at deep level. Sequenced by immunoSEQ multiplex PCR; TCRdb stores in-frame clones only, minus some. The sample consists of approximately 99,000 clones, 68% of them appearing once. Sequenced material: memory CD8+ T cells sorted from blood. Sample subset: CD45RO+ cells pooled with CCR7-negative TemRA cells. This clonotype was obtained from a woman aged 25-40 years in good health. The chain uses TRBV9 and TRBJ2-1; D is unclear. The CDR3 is CASSEGTTGGYNEQFF. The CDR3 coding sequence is TGTGCCAGCAGTGAAGGTACGACGGGCGGATACAATGAGCAGTTCTTC.